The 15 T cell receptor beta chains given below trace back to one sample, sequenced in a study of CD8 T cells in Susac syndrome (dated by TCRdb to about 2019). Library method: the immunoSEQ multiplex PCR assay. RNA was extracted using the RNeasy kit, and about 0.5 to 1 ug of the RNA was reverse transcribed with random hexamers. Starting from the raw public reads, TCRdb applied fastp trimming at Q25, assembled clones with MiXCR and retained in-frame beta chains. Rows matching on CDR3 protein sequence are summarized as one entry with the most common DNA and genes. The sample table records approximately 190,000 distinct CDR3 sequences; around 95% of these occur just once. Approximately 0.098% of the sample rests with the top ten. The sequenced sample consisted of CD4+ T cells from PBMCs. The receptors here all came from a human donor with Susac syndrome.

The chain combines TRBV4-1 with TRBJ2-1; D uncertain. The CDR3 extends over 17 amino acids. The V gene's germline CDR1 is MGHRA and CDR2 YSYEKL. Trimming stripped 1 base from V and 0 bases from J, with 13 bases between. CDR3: CASSQVINSNSYNEQFF. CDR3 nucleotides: TGCGCCAGCAGCCAAGTAATAAACTCCAACTCCTACAATGAGCAGTTCTTC.

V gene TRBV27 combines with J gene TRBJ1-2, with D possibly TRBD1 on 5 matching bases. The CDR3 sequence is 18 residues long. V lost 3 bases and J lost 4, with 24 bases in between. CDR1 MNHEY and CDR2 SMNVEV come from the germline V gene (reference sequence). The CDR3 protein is CASSFGRANSGGIYGYTF. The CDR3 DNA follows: TGTGCCAGCAGTTTTGGACGGGCTAACTCCGGGGGGATCTATGGCTACACCTTC.

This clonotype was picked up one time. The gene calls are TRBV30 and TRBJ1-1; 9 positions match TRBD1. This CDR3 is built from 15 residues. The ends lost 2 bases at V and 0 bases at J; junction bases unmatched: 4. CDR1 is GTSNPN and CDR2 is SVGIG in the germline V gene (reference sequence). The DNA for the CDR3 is TGTGCCTGGAGTCCGCGGGACAGGGTGAACACTGAAGCTTTCTTT. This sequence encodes CAWSPRDRVNTEAFF.

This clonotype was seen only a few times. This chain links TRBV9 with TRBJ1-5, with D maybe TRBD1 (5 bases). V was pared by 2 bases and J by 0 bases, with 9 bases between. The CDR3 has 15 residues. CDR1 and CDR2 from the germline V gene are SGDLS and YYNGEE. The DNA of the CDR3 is TGTGCCAGCAGCGTTGACAGTTATAGCAATCAGCCCCAGCATTTT. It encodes CASSVDSYSNQPQHF.

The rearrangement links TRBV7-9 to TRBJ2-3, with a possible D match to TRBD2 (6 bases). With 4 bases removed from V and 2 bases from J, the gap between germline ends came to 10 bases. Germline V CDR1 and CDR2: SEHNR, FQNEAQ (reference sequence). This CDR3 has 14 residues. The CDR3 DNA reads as TGTGCCAGCAGCTCGGGGGTTGTCACAGATACGCAGTATTTT. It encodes CASSSGVVTDTQYF.

The CDR3 loop is CASSKRRQNTGELFF. DNA of the CDR3: TGTGCCAGCAGCAAAAGGCGACAGAACACCGGGGAGCTGTTTTTT. This chain uses TRBV21-1 with TRBJ2-2. TRBV21-1 is annotated as a pseudogene. The CDR3 contains 15 residues.

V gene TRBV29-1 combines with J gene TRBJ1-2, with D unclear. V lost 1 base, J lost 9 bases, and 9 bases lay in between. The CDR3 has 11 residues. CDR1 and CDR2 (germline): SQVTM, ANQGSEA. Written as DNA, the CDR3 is TGCAGCGTTGAAGTGGGAGAAAGCTACACCTTC. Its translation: CSVEVGESYTF.

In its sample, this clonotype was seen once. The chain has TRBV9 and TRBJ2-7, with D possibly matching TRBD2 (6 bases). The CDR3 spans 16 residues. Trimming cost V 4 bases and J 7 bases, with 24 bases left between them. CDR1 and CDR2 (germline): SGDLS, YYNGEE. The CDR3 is CASSPSGTRYALEQYF. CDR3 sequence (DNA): TGTGCCAGCAGCCCCTCCGGGACTCGCTACGCTTTGGAGCAGTACTTC.

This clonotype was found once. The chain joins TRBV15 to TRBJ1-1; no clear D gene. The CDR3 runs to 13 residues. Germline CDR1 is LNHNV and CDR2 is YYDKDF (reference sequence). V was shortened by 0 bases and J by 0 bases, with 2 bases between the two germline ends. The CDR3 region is CATSRDLNTEAFF. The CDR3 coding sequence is TGTGCCACCAGCAGAGATCTGAACACTGAAGCTTTCTTT. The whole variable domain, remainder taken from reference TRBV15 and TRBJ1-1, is DAMVIQNPRYQVTQFGKPVTLSCSQTLNHNVMYWYQQKSSQAPKLLFHYYDKDFNNEADTPDNFQSRRPNTSFCFLDIRSPGLGDTAMYLCATSRDLNTEAFFGQGTRLTVV.

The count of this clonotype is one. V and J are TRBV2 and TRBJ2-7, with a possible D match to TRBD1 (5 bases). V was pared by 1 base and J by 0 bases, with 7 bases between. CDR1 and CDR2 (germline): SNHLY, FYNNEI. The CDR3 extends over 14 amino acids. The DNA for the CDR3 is TGTGCCAGCAGTGAAGACAGGCACTCCTACGAGCAGTACTTC. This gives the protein CASSEDRHSYEQYF. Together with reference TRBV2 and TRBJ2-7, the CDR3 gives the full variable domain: EPEVTQTPSHQVTQMGQEVILRCVPISNHLYFYWYRQILGQKVEFLVSFYNNEISEKSEIFDDQFSVERPDGSNFTLKIRSTKLEDSAMYFCASSEDRHSYEQYFGPGTRLTVT.

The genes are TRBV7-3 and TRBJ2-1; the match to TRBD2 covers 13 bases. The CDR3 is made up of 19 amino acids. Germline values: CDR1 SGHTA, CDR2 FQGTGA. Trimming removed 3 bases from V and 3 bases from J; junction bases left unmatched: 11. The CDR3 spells CASSLPLGTSGTHYNEQFF. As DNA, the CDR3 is TGTGCCAGCAGCTTGCCGTTGGGGACTAGCGGGACCCACTACAATGAGCAGTTCTTC.

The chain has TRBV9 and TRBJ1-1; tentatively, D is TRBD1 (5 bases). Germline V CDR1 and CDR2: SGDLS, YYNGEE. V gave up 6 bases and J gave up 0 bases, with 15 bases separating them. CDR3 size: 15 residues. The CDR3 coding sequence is TGTGCCAGCAACATGGCACAGGCGATGAACACTGAAGCTTTCTTT. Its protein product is CASNMAQAMNTEAFF.

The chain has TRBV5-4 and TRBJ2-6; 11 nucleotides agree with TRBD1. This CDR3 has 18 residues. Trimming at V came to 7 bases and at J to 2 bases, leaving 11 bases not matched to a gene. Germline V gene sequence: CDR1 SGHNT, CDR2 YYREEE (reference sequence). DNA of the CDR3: TGTGCCAGCGGACGCAGGACAGGGGGCGTGACTGGGGCCAACGTCCTGACTTTC. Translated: CASGRRTGGVTGANVLTF.

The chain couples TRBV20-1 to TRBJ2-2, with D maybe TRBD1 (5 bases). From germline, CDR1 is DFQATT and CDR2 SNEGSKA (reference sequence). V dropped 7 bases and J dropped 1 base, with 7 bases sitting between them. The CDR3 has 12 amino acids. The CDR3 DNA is TGCAGTGGTAGGGGGAACACCGGGGAGCTGTTTTTT. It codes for CSGRGNTGELFF.

CDR3 DNA: TGTGCCAGCAGCTCCTGGCCCGGGACTAGTCGCGATACGCAGTATTTT. This sequence encodes CASSSWPGTSRDTQYF. V and J are TRBV5-6 and TRBJ2-3, with TRBD2 matching over 8 bases. Trimming cost V 3 bases and J 6 bases; bases outside gene matches: 12. The germline V gene has CDR1 SGHDT and CDR2 YYEEEE. The CDR3 is 16 residues long.